Shown below are 18 T cell receptor beta chains from a single sample sequenced in a study of T cell changes during pregnancy in multiple sclerosis. Sequencing was performed with immunoSEQ multiplex PCR; in TCRdb, only in-frame clones are kept and a portion is missing. The sample lists roughly 20,000 clones; approximately 86% were seen once. Source: CD8+ T cells from peripheral blood mononuclear cells, taken after pregnancy. The receptors stem from a female donor in good health, enrolled as a control in a pregnancy study.

The DNA of the CDR3 is TGCGCCAGCAGCTCAGGCAACACTGAAGCTTTCTTT. It codes for CASSSGNTEAFF. The genes are TRBV5-1 and TRBJ1-1; no definite D call. The CDR3 runs 12 residues. Trimming left V 3 bases short and J 2 bases short, with 5 bases between. Germline assignment: CDR1 SGHRS and CDR2 YFSETQ.

The CDR3 here is CASSFTGLDEQFF. The CDR3 coding sequence is TGTGCCAGCAGTTTTACGGGACTCGACGAGCAGTTCTTC. The rearrangement links TRBV6-6 to TRBJ2-1, with a tentative D call TRBD2 (6 bases). This CDR3 contains 13 residues. V gave up 4 bases and J gave up 10 bases, with 14 bases separating them. CDR1 MNHNY and CDR2 SVGAGI come from the germline V gene (reference sequence).

The chain has TRBV7-7 and TRBJ2-1; TRBD2 matches 8 bases. Germline V gene data show CDR1 as SSHAT and CDR2 as FNYEAQ (reference sequence). V lost 3 bases and J lost 9; bases outside the gene matches: 7. This CDR3 is 14 amino acids long. The CDR3 region is CASSLREAQGEQFF. The CDR3 DNA follows: TGTGCCAGCAGCTTGCGGGAGGCCCAAGGTGAGCAGTTCTTC. Drawing the rest from reference TRBV7-7 and TRBJ2-1, the complete variable domain is GAGVSQSPRYKVTKRGQDVTLRCDPISSHATLYWYQQALGQGPEFLTYFNYEAQPDKSGLPSDRFSAERPEGSISTLTIQRTEQRDSAMYRCASSLREAQGEQFFGPGTRLTVL.

This clone occurred a few times. The chain uses TRBV9 and TRBJ1-1; a weak D match, TRBD1 (5 bases). The CDR3 runs 14 residues. V lost 3 bases and J 0 bases, leaving 9 bases between the germline ends. CDR1 and CDR2 (germline): SGDLS, YYNGEE. CDR3: CASSGGAMNTEAFF. CDR3 nucleotides: TGTGCCAGCAGCGGTGGGGCGATGAACACTGAAGCTTTCTTT.

The chain links TRBV5-6 to TRBJ1-3; 7 bases are a match to TRBD1. CDR1 and CDR2 from the germline V gene are SGHDT and YYEEEE. V was pared by 4 bases and J by 3 bases, with 19 bases of the junction left unmatched. The CDR3 runs 19 residues. The CDR3 region has the DNA TGTGCCAGCAGCCTTCCCTGGACAGGCTACCCCGCTCTTGGAAACACCATATATTTT. Encoded protein: CASSLPWTGYPALGNTIYF.

The table lists this clone with a few counts. The rearrangement joins TRBV11-3 to TRBJ1-1; no clear D gene. This CDR3 contains 18 residues. The V gene lost 5 bases and the J gene lost 8 bases, with 30 bases spanning the gap. Germline assignment: CDR1 SGHNT and CDR2 YENEEA. CDR3 in amino acids: CASSLQLEGSFGTLEAFF. The CDR3 region has the DNA TGTGCCAGCAGCCTTCAACTCGAGGGCAGTTTCGGAACACTGGAAGCTTTCTTT.

The chain links TRBV4-2 to TRBJ2-7; 8 bases line up with TRBD2. The ends lost 5 bases at V and 3 bases at J; junction bases unmatched: 6. Germline V gives CDR1 LGHNA, CDR2 YNFKEQ. CDR3 length: 14 residues. CDR3 amino acids: CASSSELAVYEQYF. The CDR3 nucleotides read TGTGCCAGCAGCTCAGAACTAGCGGTCTACGAGCAGTACTTC.

V usage is TRBV9 and J usage is TRBJ2-1; 9 bases fit TRBD1. The CDR3 totals 13 residues. J gave up 8 bases and V 5 bases, and 5 bases lay outside the gene matches. Germline values: CDR1 SGDLS, CDR2 YYNGEE. CDR3 sequence reads: CASRGQGRDEQFF. The CDR3, as DNA: TGTGCCAGCAGAGGACAGGGGAGAGATGAGCAGTTCTTC.

This chain links TRBV19 with TRBJ2-7; no definite D call. CDR1 is LNHDA and CDR2 is SQIVND in the germline V gene (reference sequence). CDR3 size: 14 residues. Trimming stripped 3 bases from V and 1 base from J, with 10 bases between. CDR3 sequence (DNA): TGTGCCAGTAGTATCTGGGCGCAGTCCTACGAGCAGTACTTC. Translated: CASSIWAQSYEQYF.

The chain is built from TRBV5-6 and TRBJ1-3; D remains unclear. Germline loops: CDR1 SGHDT, CDR2 YYEEEE. The CDR3 sequence is 15 residues long. The V end was cut by 5 bases, the J end by 2 bases, with 14 bases between. CDR3 loop: CASRPAGEAGNTIYF. The CDR3 nucleotides read TGTGCCAGCAGACCCGCCGGGGAAGCTGGAAACACCATATATTTT.

The rearrangement uses TRBV19 and TRBJ2-7; 7 bases align to TRBD1. V was pared by 6 bases and J by 3 bases, with 8 bases of the junction left unmatched. The CDR3 runs 14 residues. CDR1 LNHDA and CDR2 SQIVND come from the germline V gene (reference sequence). The CDR3 sequence is CASSPTRTGYEQYF. CDR3 DNA: TGTGCCAGTAGCCCAACGAGGACAGGCTACGAGCAGTACTTC.

The V and J genes are TRBV27 and TRBJ2-7; 10 nucleotides align to TRBD1. The V gene end was trimmed by 6 bases and the J gene end by 5 bases; junction bases not matched to a gene: 10. The CDR3 spans 15 residues. Germline V gene data show CDR1 as MNHEY and CDR2 as SMNVEV (reference sequence). The CDR3 coding sequence is TGTGCCAGCAGCTTGATCGGGACAGGGGTCCACGAGCAGTACTTC. It specifies CASSLIGTGVHEQYF.

The chain couples TRBV27 to TRBJ2-1, with a possible D match to TRBD1 (6 bases). The CDR3 runs to 17 residues. Germline V CDR1 and CDR2: MNHEY, SMNVEV (reference sequence). V was pared by 3 bases and J by 4 bases, with 19 bases between. The CDR3 bases are TGTGCCAGCAGTTTCTCGCGACTGGACAGCTTGTACAATGAGCAGTTCTTC. Protein sequence: CASSFSRLDSLYNEQFF.

This chain links TRBV7-9 with TRBJ2-2; possible D gene TRBD1, 5 bases. CDR1 and CDR2 (germline): SEHNR, FQNEAQ (reference sequence). The CDR3 totals 19 residues. Trimming removed 4 bases at V and 6 bases at J, with 27 bases between. The CDR3 DNA follows: TGTGCCAGCAGCTCCGCCCAGGGCGTTAGTGGTTCTACGGCCGGGGAGCTGTTTTTT. Translation: CASSSAQGVSGSTAGELFF.

The chain employs TRBV7-2 and TRBJ2-3, with 15 nucleotides matching TRBD2. The length of the CDR3 is 15 residues. The junction had 6 bases not matched to a gene; V was cut back by 8 bases and J by 6 bases. CDR1 is SGHTA, CDR2 FQGNSA, per germline. The CDR3 sequence is CASFTGTSGGDTQYF. CDR3 coding DNA: TGTGCCAGCTTTACCGGGACTAGCGGGGGGGATACGCAGTATTTT.

The rearrangement uses TRBV15 and TRBJ2-5; D remains ambiguous. Germline CDR1 and CDR2: LNHNV and YYDKDF (reference sequence). Trimming took 3 bases from V and 1 from J, leaving 15 bases between them. The CDR3 totals 16 residues. The DNA for the CDR3 is TGTGCCACCAGCAGTAGTAAGTCATCAAGCCAAGAGACCCAGTACTTC. The encoded protein is CATSSSKSSSQETQYF.

The chain is built from TRBV29-1 and TRBJ2-1; 14 bases line up with TRBD2. The germline CDR1 and CDR2 sequences are SQVTM and ANQGSEA. V lost 7 bases and J lost 4; bases outside the gene matches: 9. CDR3 length equals 16 residues. This chain's CDR3 is CSATSGRAPRYNEQFF. In nucleotides, the CDR3 is TGCAGCGCGACTAGCGGGAGGGCCCCGAGGTACAATGAGCAGTTCTTC.

The V gene is TRBV6-5, the J gene TRBJ2-5; the D is unclear. The germline gives CDR1 MNHEY, CDR2 SVGAGI. The CDR3 is 13 residues long. Trimming removed 6 bases from V and 2 bases from J, with 10 bases in between. CDR3 loop: CASRRIPQETQYF. For the CDR3, the DNA is TGTGCCAGCAGGAGGATACCACAAGAGACCCAGTACTTC.